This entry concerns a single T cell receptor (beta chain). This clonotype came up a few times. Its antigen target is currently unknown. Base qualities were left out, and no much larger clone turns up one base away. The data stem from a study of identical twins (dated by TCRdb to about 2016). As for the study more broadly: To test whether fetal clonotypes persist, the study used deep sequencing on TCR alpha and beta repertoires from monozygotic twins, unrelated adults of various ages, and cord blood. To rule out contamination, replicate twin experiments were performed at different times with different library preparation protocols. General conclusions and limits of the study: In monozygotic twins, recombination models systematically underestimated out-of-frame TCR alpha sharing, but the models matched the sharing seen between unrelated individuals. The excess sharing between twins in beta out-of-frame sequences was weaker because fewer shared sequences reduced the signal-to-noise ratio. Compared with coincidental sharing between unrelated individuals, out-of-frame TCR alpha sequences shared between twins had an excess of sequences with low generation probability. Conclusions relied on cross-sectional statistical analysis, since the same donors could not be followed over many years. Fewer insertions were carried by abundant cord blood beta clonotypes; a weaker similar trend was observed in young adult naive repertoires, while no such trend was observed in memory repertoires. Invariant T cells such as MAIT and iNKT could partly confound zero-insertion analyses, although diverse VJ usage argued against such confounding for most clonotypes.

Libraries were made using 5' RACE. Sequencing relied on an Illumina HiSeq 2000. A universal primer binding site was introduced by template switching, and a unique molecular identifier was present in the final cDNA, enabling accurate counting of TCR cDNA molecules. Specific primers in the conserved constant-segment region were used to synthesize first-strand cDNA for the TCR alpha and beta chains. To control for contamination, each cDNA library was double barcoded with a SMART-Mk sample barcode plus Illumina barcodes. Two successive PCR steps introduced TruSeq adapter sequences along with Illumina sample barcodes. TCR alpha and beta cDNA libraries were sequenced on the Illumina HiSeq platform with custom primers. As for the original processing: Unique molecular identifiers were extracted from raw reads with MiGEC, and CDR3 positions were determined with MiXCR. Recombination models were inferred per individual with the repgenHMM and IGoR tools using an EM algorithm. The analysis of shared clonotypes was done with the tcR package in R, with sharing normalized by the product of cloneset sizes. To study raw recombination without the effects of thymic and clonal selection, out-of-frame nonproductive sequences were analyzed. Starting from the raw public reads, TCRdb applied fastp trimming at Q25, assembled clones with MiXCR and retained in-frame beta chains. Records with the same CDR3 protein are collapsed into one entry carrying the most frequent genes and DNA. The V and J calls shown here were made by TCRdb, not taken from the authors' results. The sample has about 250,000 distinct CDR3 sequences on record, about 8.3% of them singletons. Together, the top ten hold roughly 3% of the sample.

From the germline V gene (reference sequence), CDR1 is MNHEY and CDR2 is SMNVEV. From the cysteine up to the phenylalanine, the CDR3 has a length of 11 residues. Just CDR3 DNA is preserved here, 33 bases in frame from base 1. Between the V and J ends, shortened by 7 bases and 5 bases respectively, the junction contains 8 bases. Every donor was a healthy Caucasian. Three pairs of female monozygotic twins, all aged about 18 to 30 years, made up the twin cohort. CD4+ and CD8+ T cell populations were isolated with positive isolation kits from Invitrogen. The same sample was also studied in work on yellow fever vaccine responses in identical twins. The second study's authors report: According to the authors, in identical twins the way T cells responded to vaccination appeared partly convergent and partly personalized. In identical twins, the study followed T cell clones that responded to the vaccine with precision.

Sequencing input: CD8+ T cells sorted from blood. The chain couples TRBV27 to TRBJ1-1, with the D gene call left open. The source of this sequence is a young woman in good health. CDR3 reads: CASIVGTEAFF. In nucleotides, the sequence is TGTGCCAGCATAGTGGGAACTGAAGCTTTCTTT.